The present entry profiles one TCR beta chain with its context. The sample comes from a study of cytomegalovirus exposure and HLA in healthy donors. Use of 60 Vbeta and 13 Jbeta primers characterized the PCR. Profiled with immunoSEQ multiplex PCR; TCRdb holds only in-frame clones, not every one. The sample holds roughly 150,000 clones, over 80% seen once. This CDR3 region has 14 residues. Germline V gene lookup returns CDR1 SGHTA and CDR2 FQGNSA. Deletions cut 1 base from V and 0 bases from J, with 7 bases between. Sequencing was done on a sample of PBMCs. V and J are TRBV7-2 and TRBJ2-7; no reliable D call. This receptor was taken from a man over 45 in good health and CMV-seropositive. The CDR3 spells CASSLDRYSYEQYF. CDR3 DNA sequence: TGTGCCAGCAGCTTAGACAGATACTCCTACGAGCAGTACTTC.